This is a list of T cell receptor beta chains from one sample in a study of beta chain features in type 1 diabetes. Measured with immunoSEQ multiplex PCR; TCRdb has only the in-frame clones, and not every one. This repertoire shows some 900,000 clones, around a sixth found once; its top ten account for 0.02% to 0.025%. Sequencing was carried out using naive CD4+ T cells from blood. Receptors originate from a woman between 18 and 30 years old in good health. Each CDR3 is given with its conserved first and last residue. Each record gives: D gene, clone size, J gene, V gene, CDR3 protein, CDR3 DNA. D genes are given only for firm matches. The size field is filled for only some rows; it gives once, few, many or a size class.

.,few,TRBJ2-2,TRBV7-9,CASSSPTSGELFF,TGTGCCAGCAGCTCCCCTACCTCCGGGGAGCTGTTTTTT
.,once,TRBJ2-7,TRBV6-6,CASSSRGAGSNEQYF,TGTGCCAGCAGCTCACGGGGTGCAGGGTCGAACGAGCAGTACTTC
.,few,TRBJ2-1,TRBV10-3,CAISGQGGDDGQFF,TGTGCCATCAGTGGCCAGGGCGGGGATGATGGGCAGTTCTTC
.,.,TRBJ2-5,TRBV13,CASSVTGRETQYF,TGTGCCAGCAGCGTGACAGGTCGAGAGACCCAGTACTTC
.,.,TRBJ2-5,TRBV5-4,CASSFSGVQETQYF,TGTGCCAGCAGCTTCTCGGGGGTTCAGGAGACCCAGTACTTC
.,.,TRBJ2-2,TRBV7-9,CASSPIINRAGELFF,TGTGCCAGCAGCCCTATCATTAACCGGGCCGGGGAGCTGTTTTTT
.,few,TRBJ2-7,TRBV2,CASSEEPNSLYEQYF,TGTGCCAGCAGTGAAGAACCGAACTCGCTATACGAGCAGTACTTC
.,.,TRBJ1-5,TRBV28,CASSEYSNQPQHF,TGTGCCAGCAGTGAATATAGCAATCAGCCCCAGCATTTT
.,few,TRBJ2-4,TRBV6-6,CASSPPLVLAKNIQYF,TGTGCCAGCAGTCCGCCTCTCGTACTAGCCAAAAACATTCAGTACTTC
TRBD2,few,TRBJ2-1,TRBV2,CASSRPGLAGGPNEQFF,TGTGCCAGCAGCCGACCGGGACTAGCGGGAGGGCCCAATGAGCAGTTCTTC
TRBD2,.,TRBJ2-1,TRBV7-9,CASSLTSGRGNEQFF,TGTGCCAGCAGCTTGACTAGCGGGAGGGGCAATGAGCAGTTCTTC
.,few,TRBJ2-6,TRBV18,CASSPDRTSGANVLTF,TGTGCCAGCTCACCGGACAGAACCTCTGGGGCCAACGTCCTGACTTTC
TRBD2,.,TRBJ2-7,TRBV5-1,CASSFASGYEQYF,TGCGCCAGCAGCTTCGCTAGCGGATACGAGCAGTACTTC